This note documents a single T cell receptor (beta chain) sequence. The antigen remains undetermined. This entry comes from a study of CD8+CD57+ T cells in acquired aplastic anemia. The germline V and J ends were trimmed by 3 bases and 0 bases, with 5 bases remaining between them. CDR3 length: 13 amino acids. Germline CDR1 and CDR2: DFQATT and SNEGSKA (reference sequence). Patients sequenced had flow cytometry evidence of CD8+CD57+ cell expansion. Study-level results: It was found that some 31 CD8+ CDR3 sequences were shared between patients and controls.

Profiles of TCR beta VDJ and CDR3 were generated from a genomic DNA template. TCRdb processed the reads anew with MiXCR; each CDR3 protein has one entry. This table has more than 150,000 distinct CDR3 sequences, roughly 50% appearing once. This receptor was taken from a human donor with aplastic anemia. The chain is built from TRBV20-1 and TRBJ2-2; D unresolved. The specimen sequenced was sorted CD4+, CD8+, or CD8+CD57+ T cells (not recorded which) from PBMCs. The CDR3 spells CSARHTNTGELFF. The CDR3 region has the DNA TGCAGTGCTAGGCACACGAACACCGGGGAGCTGTTTTTT.